One sample yielded the 21 T cell receptor beta chains listed below, sequenced in a study of somatic mutations in cytotoxic T cells in rheumatoid arthritis. Method: immunoSEQ multiplex PCR; TCRdb's copy keeps in-frame clones and lacks some. Of some 26,000 clones in the sample, over 80% were seen once. Sequencing was carried out using CD8+ T cells sorted from blood. The source of these receptors is a man aged 45-65 years in good health.

V is TRBV5-6 and J is TRBJ2-1; D possibly corresponds to TRBD1 (5 bases). CDR3 size: 14 residues. The V end was cut by 1 base, the J end by 6 bases, with 11 bases between. The germline gives CDR1 SGHDT, CDR2 YYEEEE. CDR3 coding DNA: TGTGCCAGCAGCTTGAGGCTTGGGGCCAATGAGCAGTTCTTC. It translates to CASSLRLGANEQFF.

The chain carries TRBV11-2 and TRBJ1-1; a possible D gene is TRBD1 (5 bases). This CDR3 region has 16 residues. Germline CDR1 reads SGHAT; CDR2 reads FQNNGV. V gave up 1 base and J gave up 5 bases, with 17 bases separating them. The CDR3, as DNA: TGTGCCAGCAGCTTAGGAGTGCGGGGCCCGAGGACTGAAGCTTTCTTT. Translating it yields CASSLGVRGPRTEAFF.

This clone was recorded once. The chain links TRBV2 to TRBJ1-1, with D uncertain. Trimming cost V 6 bases and J 1 base, with 9 bases left between them. Germline-derived CDR1 and CDR2 are SNHLY and FYNNEI. The length of the CDR3 is 13 residues. The CDR3 DNA reads TGTGCCAGCAGCCCCGACGGGAACACTGAAGCTTTCTTT. This codes for CASSPDGNTEAFF.

V usage is TRBV9 and J usage is TRBJ1-1, with D possibly being TRBD1 (6 bases). Germline values: CDR1 SGDLS, CDR2 YYNGEE. Trimming cost V 3 bases and J 3 bases, with 12 bases left between them. The CDR3 runs 14 residues. CDR3 sequence: CASSADRMDTEAFF. The CDR3 DNA reads TGTGCCAGCAGCGCCGACAGGATGGACACTGAAGCTTTCTTT.

The genes are TRBV6-5 and TRBJ2-5; 10 nucleotides match TRBD2. Germline V gene sequence: CDR1 MNHEY, CDR2 SVGAGI. The V gene end was trimmed by 6 bases and the J gene end by 5 bases; junction bases not matched to a gene: 6. The CDR3 totals 14 residues. CDR3 nucleotides: TGTGCCAGCAGGCCTAGCGGGAGTTGGGAGACCCAGTACTTC. Translation: CASRPSGSWETQYF.

This clone was detected a few times. J is TRBJ2-7 and V is TRBV6-1; 12 nucleotides agree with TRBD2. The CDR3 is 15 residues long. Germline V lookup: CDR1 MNHNS, CDR2 SASEGT. Trimming cost V 6 bases and J 4 bases; bases outside gene matches: 7. This chain's CDR3 is CASSETSGSTYEQYF. The CDR3 DNA reads as TGTGCCAGCAGCGAGACTAGCGGGAGTACTTACGAGCAGTACTTC.

Only one count was recorded for this clone. The chain is built from TRBV27 and TRBJ2-5; 9 nucleotides line up with TRBD2. The V segment lost 5 bases and the J segment 4 bases; nucleotides outside the gene matches: 11. Germline lookup yields CDR1 MNHEY and CDR2 SMNVEV (reference sequence). The CDR3 contains 16 residues. The CDR3 spells CASSPELAGPLETQYF. For the CDR3, the DNA is TGTGCCAGCAGTCCCGAGCTAGCGGGACCTTTAGAGACCCAGTACTTC.

The chain uses TRBV11-2 and TRBJ1-1, with a weak D call TRBD1 (6 bases). This CDR3 is 13 amino acids long. Germline V CDR1 and CDR2: SGHAT, FQNNGV. V shed 3 bases and J shed 6 bases, with 11 bases lying between them. For the CDR3, the DNA is TGTGCCAGCAGCTTTAGGGGGGCAGCTGAAGCTTTCTTT. This encodes CASSFRGAAEAFF.

The CDR3 is CASSLGLAGFENEQFF. The CDR3 region has the DNA TGTGCCAGCAGTCTAGGACTAGCGGGATTTGAAAATGAGCAGTTCTTC. The chain uses TRBV28 and TRBJ2-1; 12 nucleotides align to TRBD2. This CDR3 contains 16 residues. The V segment lost 5 bases and the J segment 7 bases; nucleotides outside the gene matches: 9. CDR1 and CDR2 (germline): MDHEN, SYDVKM.

The chain has TRBV7-9 and TRBJ2-1; 7 bases are shared with TRBD2. Germline V gives CDR1 SEHNR, CDR2 FQNEAQ (reference sequence). The CDR3 is 15 residues long. Trimming removed 5 bases from V and 8 bases from J; junction bases left unmatched: 12. The CDR3 DNA sequence: TGTGCCAGCAGCCCCCGGGACTATGTTAACCATGAGCAGTTCTTC. Its protein product is CASSPRDYVNHEQFF.

The chain employs TRBV9 and TRBJ2-5, with D perhaps matching TRBD2 (5 bases). The CDR3 consists of 14 residues. V gave up 6 bases and J gave up 4 bases, with 16 bases separating them. Germline V CDR1 and CDR2: SGDLS, YYNGEE. The CDR3 DNA reads TGTGCCAGCAATTTAGAGGGAGATTTAGAGACCCAGTACTTC. Translation gives CASNLEGDLETQYF.

The chain links TRBV7-6 to TRBJ1-1; D remains unclear. The V end lost 2 bases, the J end lost 4 bases, and 14 bases lay between the germline ends. This CDR3 is 15 amino acids long. Germline CDR1 and CDR2: SGHVS and FNYEAQ. The DNA of the CDR3 is TGTGCCAGCAGCTTAAACGCGGGTGCGGCCACTGAAGCTTTCTTT. Translated, it gives CASSLNAGAATEAFF.

The chain carries TRBV7-6 and TRBJ2-1; 7 nucleotides agree with TRBD1. Germline CDR1 is SGHVS and CDR2 is FNYEAQ. The length of the CDR3 is 16 residues. V lost 2 bases and J lost 0; bases outside the gene matches: 4. CDR3 sequence: CASSLRGPSSYNEQFF. The CDR3, as DNA: TGTGCCAGCAGCTTAAGGGGGCCCAGCTCCTACAATGAGCAGTTCTTC.

This chain joins TRBV30 and TRBJ2-7; tentatively, D is TRBD1 (6 bases). Germline CDR1 is GTSNPN and CDR2 is SVGIG (reference sequence). The CDR3 consists of 15 residues. V was trimmed by 4 bases and J by 4 bases, leaving 20 bases between them. In DNA form, the CDR3 reads TGTGCCTGGACCCCCCCAGGGGAATTTGGGTACGAGCAGTACTTC. Its protein is CAWTPPGEFGYEQYF.

The chain carries TRBV7-6 and TRBJ2-3, with D possibly TRBD2 on 5 matching bases. The CDR3 is 17 residues long. The V end was cut by 5 bases, the J end by 0 bases, with 18 bases between. Germline V gene lookup returns CDR1 SGHVS and CDR2 FNYEAQ. The CDR3 protein is CASSPSGSGSSTDTQYF. The DNA for the CDR3 is TGTGCCAGCAGCCCGTCGGGGAGCGGCTCTAGCACAGATACGCAGTATTTT.

The chain employs TRBV10-3 and TRBJ2-1; D is undetermined. Germline assignment: CDR1 ENHRY and CDR2 SYGVKD. The CDR3 loop spans 13 amino acids. V was pared by 5 bases and J by 8 bases, with 13 bases between. The CDR3 sequence: CAISPVRSYEQFF. In DNA form, the CDR3 reads TGTGCCATCAGTCCCGTCCGGAGCTATGAGCAGTTCTTC.

The chain is built from TRBV7-7 and TRBJ1-2; D not certain. V lost 0 bases to trimming and J lost 6 bases, with 17 bases between them. Germline CDR1 reads SSHAT; CDR2 reads FNYEAQ (reference sequence). This CDR3 spans 16 amino acids. The CDR3 sequence: CASSLAPARAAHGYTF. As DNA, the CDR3 is TGTGCCAGCAGCTTAGCCCCGGCCCGGGCCGCCCATGGCTACACCTTC.

This clone turned up a few times. CDR3 sequence (DNA): TGTGCCAGCAGCCAAGATGCGGGCGTGAAAGCCTACGAGCAGTACTTC. It encodes CASSQDAGVKAYEQYF. V is TRBV4-2 and J is TRBJ2-7; D perhaps matches TRBD2 (5 bases). The CDR3 consists of 16 residues. Trimming shortened V by 0 bases and J by 2 bases, and 14 bases separated the two germline ends. Germline CDR1 and CDR2: LGHNA and YNFKEQ.

The V and J genes are TRBV6-5 and TRBJ1-1; TRBD1 agrees at 12 bases. The CDR3 has 15 residues. V lost 6 bases, J lost 5 bases, and 7 bases stayed unmatched. The V gene's germline CDR1 is MNHEY and CDR2 SVGAGI. CDR3 protein: CASSRDRGQGTEAFF. The CDR3 nucleotides are TGTGCCAGCAGCAGGGACAGGGGGCAGGGGACTGAAGCTTTCTTT.

The genes are TRBV27 and TRBJ1-1; D gene ambiguous. Germline V gene data show CDR1 as MNHEY and CDR2 as SMNVEV (reference sequence). Trimming cost V 0 bases and J 3 bases, with 11 bases left between them. CDR3 length: 15 amino acids. The CDR3 protein is CASSLSSYGYTEAFF. CDR3 DNA: TGTGCCAGCAGTTTATCCTCTTATGGGTACACTGAAGCTTTCTTT.

This clone was picked up a small number of times. The chain recombines TRBV29-1 with TRBJ1-2; 7 bases are a match to TRBD1. This CDR3 spans 16 amino acids. Unmatched junction bases numbered 14, after V lost 7 bases and J lost 0 bases. The germline CDR1 and CDR2 sequences are SQVTM and ANQGSEA. For the CDR3, the DNA is TGCAGCGGATATGGGACAGTCGGGGCTACTAACTATGGCTACACCTTC. The encoded protein is CSGYGTVGATNYGYTF.